There are a few counts of the clone carrying this T cell receptor beta chain. Germline V lookup: CDR1 LNHDA, CDR2 SQIVND (reference sequence). V lost 0 bases to trimming and J lost 8 bases, with 11 bases between them. The CDR3 is 14 residues long. Original analysis: Reference gene primer amplification in the assay estimated nucleated cell counts. Libraries were prepared by immunoSEQ multiplex PCR; TCRdb keeps only in-frame clonotypes and omits some of them. That table furnishes V, J and clone size, whereas the DNA furnished D and trimming. The sample has roughly 180,000 clones; 70% to 90% are singletons. This entry comes from a study of blood T cell repertoires in COVID-19. For the study at large: The United States, Italy and Spain supplied acute and convalescent COVID-19 samples. Nucleic acid was either cDNA or gDNA, and it came from T cells, B-cell-depleted T cells, or PBMCs.

V and J are TRBV19 and TRBJ2-1; D might be TRBD2 (6 bases). This clonotype originated in a man in his fifties or sixties with acute or convalescent COVID-19. Sample: peripheral blood. CDR3 loop: CASSIDWRGDEQFF. Here the CDR3 DNA reads TGTGCCAGTAGTATAGATTGGAGGGGCGATGAGCAGTTCTTC. Looking up the rest from reference TRBV19 and TRBJ2-1 gives the full variable domain: DGGITQSPKYLFRKEGQNVTLSCEQNLNHDAMYWYRQDPGQGLRLIYYSQIVNDFQKGDIAEGYSVSREKKESFPLTVTSAQKNPTAFYLCASSIDWRGDEQFFGPGTRLTVL.